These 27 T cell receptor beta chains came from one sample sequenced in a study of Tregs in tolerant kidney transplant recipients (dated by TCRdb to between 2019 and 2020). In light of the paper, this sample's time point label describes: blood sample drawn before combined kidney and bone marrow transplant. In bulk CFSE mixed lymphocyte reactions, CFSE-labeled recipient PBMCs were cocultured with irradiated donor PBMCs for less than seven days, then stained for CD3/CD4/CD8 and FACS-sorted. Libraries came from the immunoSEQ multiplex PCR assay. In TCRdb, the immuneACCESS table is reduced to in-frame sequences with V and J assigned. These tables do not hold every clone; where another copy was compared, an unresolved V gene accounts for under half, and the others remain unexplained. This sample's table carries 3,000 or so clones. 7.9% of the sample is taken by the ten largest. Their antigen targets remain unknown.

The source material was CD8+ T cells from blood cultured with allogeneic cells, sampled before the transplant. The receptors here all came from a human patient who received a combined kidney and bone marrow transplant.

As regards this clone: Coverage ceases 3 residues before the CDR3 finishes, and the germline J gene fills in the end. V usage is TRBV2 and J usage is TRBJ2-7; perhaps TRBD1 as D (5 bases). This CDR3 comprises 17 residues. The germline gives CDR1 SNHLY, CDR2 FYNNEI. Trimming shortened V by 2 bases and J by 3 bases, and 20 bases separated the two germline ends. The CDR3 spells CASSENGRAYSFYEQYF. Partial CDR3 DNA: TGTGCCAGCAGTGAAAACGGCAGGGCTTACTCTTTCTACGAG.

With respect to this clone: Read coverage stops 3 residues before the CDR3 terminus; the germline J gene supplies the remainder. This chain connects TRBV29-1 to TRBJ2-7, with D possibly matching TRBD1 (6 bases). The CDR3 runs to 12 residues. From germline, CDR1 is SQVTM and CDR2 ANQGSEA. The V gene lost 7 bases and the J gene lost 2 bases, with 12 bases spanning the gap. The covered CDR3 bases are TGCAGCGGGGGGCAGGGGACCTACGAG. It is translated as CSGGQGTYE. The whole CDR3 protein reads CSGGQGTYEQYF.

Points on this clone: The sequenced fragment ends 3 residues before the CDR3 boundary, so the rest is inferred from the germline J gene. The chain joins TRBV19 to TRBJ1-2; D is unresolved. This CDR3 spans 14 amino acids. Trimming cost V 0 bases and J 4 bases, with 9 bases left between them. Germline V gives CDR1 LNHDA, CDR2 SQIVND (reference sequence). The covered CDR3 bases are TGTGCCAGTAGTATAGAACCTGGCGGCTATGGC. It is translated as CASSIEPGGYG. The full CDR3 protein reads CASSIEPGGYGYTF.

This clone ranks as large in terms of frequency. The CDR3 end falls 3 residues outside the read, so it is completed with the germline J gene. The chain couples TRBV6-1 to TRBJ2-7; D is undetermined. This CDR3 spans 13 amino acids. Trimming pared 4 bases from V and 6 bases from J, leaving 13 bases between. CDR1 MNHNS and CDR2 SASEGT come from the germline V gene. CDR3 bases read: TGTGCCAGCAGTGGTCTATCCCTTGGCGAG. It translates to CASSGLSLGE. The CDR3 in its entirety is CASSGLSLGEQYF.

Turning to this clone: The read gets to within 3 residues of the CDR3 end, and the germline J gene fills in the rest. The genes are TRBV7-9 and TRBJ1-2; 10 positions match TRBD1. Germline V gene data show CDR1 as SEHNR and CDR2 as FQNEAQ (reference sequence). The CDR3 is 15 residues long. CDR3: CASTMTGGACGGYTF. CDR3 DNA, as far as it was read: TGTGCCAGCACCATGACAGGGGGCGCTTGTGGCGGC.

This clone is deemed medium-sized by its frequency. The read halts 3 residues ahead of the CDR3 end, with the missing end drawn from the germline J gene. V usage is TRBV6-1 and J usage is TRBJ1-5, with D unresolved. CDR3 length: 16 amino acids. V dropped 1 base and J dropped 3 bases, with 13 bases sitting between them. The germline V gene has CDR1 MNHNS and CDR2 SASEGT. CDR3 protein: CASSEGWQRINQPQHF. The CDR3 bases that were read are TGTGCCAGCAGTGAAGGGTGGCAACGAATCAATCAGCCC.

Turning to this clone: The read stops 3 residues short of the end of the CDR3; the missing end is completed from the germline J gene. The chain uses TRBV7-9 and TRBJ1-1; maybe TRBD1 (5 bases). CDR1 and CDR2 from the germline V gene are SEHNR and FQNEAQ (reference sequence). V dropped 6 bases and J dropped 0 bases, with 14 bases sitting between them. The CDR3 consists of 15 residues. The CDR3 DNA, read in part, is TGTGCCAGCAGAGCAGGGTTCGGCATGAACACTGAA. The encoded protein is CASRAGFGMNTE. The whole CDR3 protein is CASRAGFGMNTEAFF.

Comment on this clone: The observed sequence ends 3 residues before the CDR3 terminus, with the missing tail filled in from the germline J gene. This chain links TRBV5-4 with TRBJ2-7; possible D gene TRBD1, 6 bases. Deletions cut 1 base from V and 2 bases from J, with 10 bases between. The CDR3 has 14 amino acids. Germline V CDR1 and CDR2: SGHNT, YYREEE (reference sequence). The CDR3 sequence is CASSLPGAAYEQYF. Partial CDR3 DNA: TGTGCCAGCAGCTTGCCAGGGGCCGCCTACGAG.

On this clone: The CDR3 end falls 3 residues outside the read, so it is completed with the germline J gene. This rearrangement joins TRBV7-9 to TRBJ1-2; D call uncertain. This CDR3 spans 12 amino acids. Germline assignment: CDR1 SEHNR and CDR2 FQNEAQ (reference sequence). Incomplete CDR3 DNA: TGTGCCAGCAGCTCGGACTGGAATGAC. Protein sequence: CASSSDWND. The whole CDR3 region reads CASSSDWNDYTF.

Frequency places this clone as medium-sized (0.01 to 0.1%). The part of the CDR3 DNA that was read is TGCGCCAGCAGCGTTGTTGGGACTAGCGGGAGAGTCGGGGCCTACGAG. Residues: CASSVVGTSGRVGAYE. The whole CDR3 region reads CASSVVGTSGRVGAYEQYF. The chain uses TRBV5-1 and TRBJ2-7; TRBD2 agrees at 14 bases. The sequence runs out 3 residues before the end of the CDR3; the remainder is reconstructed from the germline J gene. Germline V gene sequence: CDR1 SGHRS, CDR2 YFSETQ. CDR3 length: 19 residues. J was trimmed by 2 bases and V by 4 bases; bases with no gene match: 14.

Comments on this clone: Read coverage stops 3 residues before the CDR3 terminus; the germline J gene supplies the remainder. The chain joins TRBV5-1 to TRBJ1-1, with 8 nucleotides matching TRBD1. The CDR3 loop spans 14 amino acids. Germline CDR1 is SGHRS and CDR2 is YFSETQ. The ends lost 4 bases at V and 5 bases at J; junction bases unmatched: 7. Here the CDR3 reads CASSPDRGGTEAFF. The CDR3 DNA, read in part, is TGCGCCAGCAGCCCCGACAGGGGAGGAACTGAA.

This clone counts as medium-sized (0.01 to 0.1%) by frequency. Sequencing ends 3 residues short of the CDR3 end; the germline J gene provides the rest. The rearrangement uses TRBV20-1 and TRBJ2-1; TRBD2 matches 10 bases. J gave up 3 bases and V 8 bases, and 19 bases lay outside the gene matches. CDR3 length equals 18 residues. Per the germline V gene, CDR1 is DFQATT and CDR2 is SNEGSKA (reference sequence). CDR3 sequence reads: CSSRRLAGVSSIYNEQFF. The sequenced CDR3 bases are TGCAGTTCCCGACGGCTAGCGGGAGTTTCCTCCATCTACAATGAG.

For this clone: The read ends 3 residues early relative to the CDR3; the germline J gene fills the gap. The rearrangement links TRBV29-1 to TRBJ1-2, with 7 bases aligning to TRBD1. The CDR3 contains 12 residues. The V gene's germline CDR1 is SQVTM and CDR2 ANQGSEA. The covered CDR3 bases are TGCAGCGTTCCGGGACAGACTATAGGC. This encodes CSVPGQTIG. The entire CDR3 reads CSVPGQTIGYTF.

Partial CDR3 DNA: TGCGCCAGCAGCCAAGCCCTGGTTAGCGGGGGGATCACAGATACG. It translates to CASSQALVSGGITDT. The whole CDR3 region reads CASSQALVSGGITDTQYF. The V call is TRBV4-1, the J call TRBJ2-3, with TRBD2 matching 10 bases. The read ends 3 residues before the CDR3 terminus; that terminus is restored from the germline J gene. The CDR3 has 18 residues. Losses at the gene ends were 1 base for V and 2 bases for J; bases not matched to a gene: 9. Germline CDR1 is MGHRA and CDR2 is YSYEKL.

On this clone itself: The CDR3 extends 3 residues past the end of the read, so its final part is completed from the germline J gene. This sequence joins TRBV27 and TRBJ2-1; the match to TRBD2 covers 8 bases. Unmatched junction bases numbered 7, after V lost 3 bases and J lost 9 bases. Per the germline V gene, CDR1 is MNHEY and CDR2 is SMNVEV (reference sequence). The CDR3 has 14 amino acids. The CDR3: CASSFLPSGSEQFF. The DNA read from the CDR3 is TGTGCCAGCAGTTTTCTCCCGAGCGGGAGTGAG.

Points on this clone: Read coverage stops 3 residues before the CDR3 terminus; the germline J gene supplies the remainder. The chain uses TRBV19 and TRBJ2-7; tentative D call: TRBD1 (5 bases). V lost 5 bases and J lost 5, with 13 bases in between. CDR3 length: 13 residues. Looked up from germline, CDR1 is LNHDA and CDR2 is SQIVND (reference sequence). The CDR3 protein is CASSPAAGNEQYF. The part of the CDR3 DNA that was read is TGTGCCAGTAGTCCCGCAGCAGGGAACGAG.

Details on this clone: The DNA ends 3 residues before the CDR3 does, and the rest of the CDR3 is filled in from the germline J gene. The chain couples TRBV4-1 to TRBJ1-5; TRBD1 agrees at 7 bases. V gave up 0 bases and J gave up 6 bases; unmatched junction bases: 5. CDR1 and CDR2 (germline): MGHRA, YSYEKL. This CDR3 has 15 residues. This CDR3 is CASSQDRGVGQPQHF. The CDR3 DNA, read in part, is TGCGCCAGCAGCCAAGACAGGGGGGTTGGTCAGCCC.

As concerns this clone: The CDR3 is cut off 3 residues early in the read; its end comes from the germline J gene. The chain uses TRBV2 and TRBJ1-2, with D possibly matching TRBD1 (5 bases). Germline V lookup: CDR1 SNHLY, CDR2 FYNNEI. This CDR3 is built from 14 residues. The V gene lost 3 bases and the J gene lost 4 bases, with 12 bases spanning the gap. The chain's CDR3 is CASSDGAAVYGYTF. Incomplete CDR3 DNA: TGTGCCAGCAGTGATGGGGCCGCGGTCTATGGC.

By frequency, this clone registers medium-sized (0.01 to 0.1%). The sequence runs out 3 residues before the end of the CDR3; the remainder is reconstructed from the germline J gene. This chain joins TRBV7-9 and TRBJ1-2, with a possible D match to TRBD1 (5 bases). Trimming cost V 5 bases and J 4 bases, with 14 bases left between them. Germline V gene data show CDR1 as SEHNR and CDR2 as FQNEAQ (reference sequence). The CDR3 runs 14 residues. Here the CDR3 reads CASSLGTAGYGYTF. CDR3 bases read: TGTGCCAGCAGCCTAGGGACTGCGGGCTATGGC.

CDR3 amino acids: CASSRSAGLAGTDTQYF. The part of the CDR3 DNA that was read is TGTGCCAGCAGTCGTTCCGCAGGTCTAGCGGGCACAGATACG. This chain connects TRBV27 to TRBJ2-3; 7 nucleotides align to TRBD2. Read coverage stops 3 residues before the CDR3 terminus; the germline J gene supplies the remainder. Losses at the gene ends were 5 bases for V and 1 base for J; bases not matched to a gene: 12. The CDR3 extends over 17 amino acids. Germline V gene lookup returns CDR1 MNHEY and CDR2 SMNVEV (reference sequence).

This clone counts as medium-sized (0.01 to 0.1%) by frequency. The DNA read from the CDR3 is TGTGCCACCCAGCGACAGGGGGGAATCCACGAG. Its translation: CATQRQGGIHE. The entire CDR3 protein reads CATQRQGGIHEQYF. The rearrangement joins TRBV7-8 to TRBJ2-7, with 9 positions matching TRBD1. The read is 3 residues too short to cover the CDR3 end, so that end is filled in from the germline J gene. The CDR3 runs to 14 residues. The J segment lost 5 bases and the V segment lost 10 bases, leaving 12 bases of the junction unmatched. The V gene's germline CDR1 is SGHVS and CDR2 FQNEAQ.

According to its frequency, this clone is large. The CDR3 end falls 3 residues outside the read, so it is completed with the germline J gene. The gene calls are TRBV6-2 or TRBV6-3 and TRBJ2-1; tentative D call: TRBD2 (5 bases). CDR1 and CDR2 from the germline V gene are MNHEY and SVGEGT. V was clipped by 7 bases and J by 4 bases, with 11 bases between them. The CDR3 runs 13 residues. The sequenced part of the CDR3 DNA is TGTGCCAGCACCTCCTGGACTTACAATGAG. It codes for CASTSWTYNE. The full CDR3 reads CASTSWTYNEQFF.

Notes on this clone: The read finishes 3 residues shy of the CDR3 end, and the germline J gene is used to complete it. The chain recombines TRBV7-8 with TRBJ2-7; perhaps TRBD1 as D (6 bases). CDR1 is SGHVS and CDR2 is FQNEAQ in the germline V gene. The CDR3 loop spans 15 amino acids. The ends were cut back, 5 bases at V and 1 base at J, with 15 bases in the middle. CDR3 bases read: TGTGCCAGCAGCCCAAGTGCGGACAGTTCCTACGAG. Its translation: CASSPSADSSYE. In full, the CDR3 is CASSPSADSSYEQYF.

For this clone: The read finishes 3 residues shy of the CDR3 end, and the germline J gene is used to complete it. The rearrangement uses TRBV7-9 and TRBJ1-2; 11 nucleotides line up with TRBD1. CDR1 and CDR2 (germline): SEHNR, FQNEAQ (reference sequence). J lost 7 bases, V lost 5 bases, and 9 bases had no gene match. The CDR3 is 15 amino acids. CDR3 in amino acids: CASSQWDRGTGGYTF. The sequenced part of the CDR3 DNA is TGTGCCAGCAGCCAATGGGACAGGGGGACTGGTGGC.

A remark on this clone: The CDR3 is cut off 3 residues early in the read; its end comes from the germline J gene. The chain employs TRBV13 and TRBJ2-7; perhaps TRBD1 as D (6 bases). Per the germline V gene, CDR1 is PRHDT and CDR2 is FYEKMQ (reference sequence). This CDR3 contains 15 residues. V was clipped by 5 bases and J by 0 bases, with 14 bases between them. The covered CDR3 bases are TGTGCCAGCAGCATAAAACAGGGCCTCTCCTACGAG. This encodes CASSIKQGLSYE. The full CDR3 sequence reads CASSIKQGLSYEQYF. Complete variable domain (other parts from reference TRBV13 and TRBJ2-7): AAGVIQSPRHLIKEKRETATLKCYPIPRHDTVYWYQQGPGQDPQFLISFYEKMQSDKGSIPDRFSAQQFSDYHSELNMSSLELGDSALYFCASSIKQGLSYEQYFGPGTRLTVT.

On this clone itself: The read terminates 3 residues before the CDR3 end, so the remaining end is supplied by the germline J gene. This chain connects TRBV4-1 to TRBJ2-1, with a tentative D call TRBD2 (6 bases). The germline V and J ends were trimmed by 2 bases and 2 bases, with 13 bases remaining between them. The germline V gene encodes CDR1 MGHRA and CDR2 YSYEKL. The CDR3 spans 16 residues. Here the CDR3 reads CASSQQLAGAYNEQFF. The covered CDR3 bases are TGCGCCAGCAGCCAACAACTAGCAGGTGCCTACAATGAG.

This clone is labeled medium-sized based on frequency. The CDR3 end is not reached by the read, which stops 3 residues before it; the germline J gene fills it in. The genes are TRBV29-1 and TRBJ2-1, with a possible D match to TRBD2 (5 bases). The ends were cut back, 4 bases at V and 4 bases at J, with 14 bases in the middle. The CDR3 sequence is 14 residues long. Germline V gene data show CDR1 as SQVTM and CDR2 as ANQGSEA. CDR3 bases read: TGCAGCGTTGTGTTCCGCGGGTTTTACAATGAG. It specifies CSVVFRGFYNE. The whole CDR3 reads CSVVFRGFYNEQFF.